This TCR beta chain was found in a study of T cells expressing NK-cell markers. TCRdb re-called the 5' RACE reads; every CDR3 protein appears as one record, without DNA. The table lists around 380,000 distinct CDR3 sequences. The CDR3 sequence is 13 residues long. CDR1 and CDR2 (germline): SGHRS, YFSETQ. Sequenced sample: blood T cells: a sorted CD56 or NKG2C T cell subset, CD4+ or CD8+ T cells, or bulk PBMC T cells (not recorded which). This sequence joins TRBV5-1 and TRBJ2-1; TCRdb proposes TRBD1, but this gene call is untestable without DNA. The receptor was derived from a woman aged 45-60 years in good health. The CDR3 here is CASSSQTGYEQFF.